This TCR beta chain was identified in a study of shared clonotypes between healthy human individuals. About the research overall: Three plates were used per donor for CD4 naive, three for CD4 memory, two for CD8 naive and one for CD8 memory. General study findings and limits: Only a few donors were included, so the genetic and exposure-history diversity represented was limited. Naive subsets usually exceeded memory subsets in estimated richness. Sharing across four donors was seen in around 5% of naive CD4 clonotypes.

Libraries were prepared by immunoSEQ multiplex PCR; TCRdb keeps only in-frame clonotypes and omits some of them. The sample consists of around 2,100,000 clones, about 95% of them appearing once. Concerning this clone itself: What it recognizes is unknown.

Cells designated naive CD8 were CD45RO-negative and were positively selected for CCR7, with terminally differentiated effector memory CD45RA+ cells excluded. The ends were cut back, 2 bases at V and 2 bases at J, with 19 bases in the middle. Germline loops: CDR1 GTSNPN, CDR2 SVGIG (reference sequence). This CDR3 contains 16 residues. The J gene is TRBJ2-7, the V gene TRBV30; D may be TRBD1 (6 bases). Sequencing was done on a sample of naive CD8+ T cells sorted from blood. This receptor was identified in a man aged 18-30 years in good health. CDR3 residues: CAWSPESGEGAYEQYF. CDR3 coding DNA: TGTGCCTGGAGTCCAGAGAGCGGTGAGGGGGCCTACGAGCAGTACTTC.